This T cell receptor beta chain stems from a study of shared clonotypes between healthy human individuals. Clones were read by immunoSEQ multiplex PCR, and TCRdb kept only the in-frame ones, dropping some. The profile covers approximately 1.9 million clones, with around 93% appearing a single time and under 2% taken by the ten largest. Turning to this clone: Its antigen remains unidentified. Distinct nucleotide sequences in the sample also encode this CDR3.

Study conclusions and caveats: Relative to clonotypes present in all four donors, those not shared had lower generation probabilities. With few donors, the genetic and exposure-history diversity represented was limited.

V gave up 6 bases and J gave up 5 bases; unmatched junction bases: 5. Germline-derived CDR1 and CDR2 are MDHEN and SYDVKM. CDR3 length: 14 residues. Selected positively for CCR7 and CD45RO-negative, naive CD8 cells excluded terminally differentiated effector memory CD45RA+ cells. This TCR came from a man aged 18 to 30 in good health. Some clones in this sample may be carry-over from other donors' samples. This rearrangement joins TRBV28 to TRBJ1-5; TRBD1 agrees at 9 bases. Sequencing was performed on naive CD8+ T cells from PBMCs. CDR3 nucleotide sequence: TGTGCCAGCAGCCTGGGACAGGGCTATCAGCCCCAGCATTTT. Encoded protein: CASSLGQGYQPQHF.